This T cell receptor beta chain emerged from a study of identical twins. This clonotype was seen only a few times. The antigen remains undetermined. Every sampled donor was Caucasian and healthy. Unique molecular identifiers were present on the cDNA, and a universal primer site came from template switching. TCRdb re-called the 5' RACE reads with MiXCR, one entry per CDR3 protein. The sample carries about 480,000 distinct CDR3 sequences, 13% to 15% recorded once. V lost 7 bases, J lost 11 bases, and 27 bases lay in between. The CDR3 has 16 residues. Germline CDR1 and CDR2: MNHNS and SASEGT. Study-wide results and caveats: Twins' surplus sharing was weaker for beta out-of-frame sequences. Analyses of zero insertions could be partly confounded by invariant MAIT and iNKT cells.

These data are also associated with another study on yellow fever vaccine responses in identical twins.

The sequenced material came from CD4+ T cells sorted from blood. V and J are TRBV6-1 and TRBJ1-5, with D hard to call. The clonotype comes from a woman aged 18-29 years in good health. CDR3 region: CASTRLGRLGSQAQHF. CDR3 nucleotides: TGTGCCAGCACTAGATTGGGTAGGCTCGGCAGCCAGGCCCAGCATTTT.